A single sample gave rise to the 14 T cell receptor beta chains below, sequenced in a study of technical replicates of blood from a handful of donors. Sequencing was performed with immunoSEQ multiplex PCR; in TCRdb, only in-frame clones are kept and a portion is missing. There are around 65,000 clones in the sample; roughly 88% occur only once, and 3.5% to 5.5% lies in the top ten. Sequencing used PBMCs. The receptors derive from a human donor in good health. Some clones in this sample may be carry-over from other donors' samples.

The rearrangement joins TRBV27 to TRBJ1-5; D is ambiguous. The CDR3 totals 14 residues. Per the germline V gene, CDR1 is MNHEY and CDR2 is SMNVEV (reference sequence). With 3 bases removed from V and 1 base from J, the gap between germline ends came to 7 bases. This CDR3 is CASSFGVSNQPQHF. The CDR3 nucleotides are TGTGCCAGCAGTTTCGGGGTAAGCAATCAGCCCCAGCATTTT.

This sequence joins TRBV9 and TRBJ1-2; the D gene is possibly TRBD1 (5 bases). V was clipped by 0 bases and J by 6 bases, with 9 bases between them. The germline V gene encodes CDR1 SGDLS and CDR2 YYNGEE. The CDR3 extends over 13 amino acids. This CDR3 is CASSVATEDGYTF. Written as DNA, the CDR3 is TGTGCCAGCAGCGTAGCGACAGAGGATGGCTACACCTTC.

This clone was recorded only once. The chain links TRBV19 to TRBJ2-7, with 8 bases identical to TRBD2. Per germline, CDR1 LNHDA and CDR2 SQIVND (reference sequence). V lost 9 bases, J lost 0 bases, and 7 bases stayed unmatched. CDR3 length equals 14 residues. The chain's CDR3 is CASGRGGYSYEQYF. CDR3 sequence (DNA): TGTGCCAGCGGACGGGGGGGCTACTCCTACGAGCAGTACTTC.

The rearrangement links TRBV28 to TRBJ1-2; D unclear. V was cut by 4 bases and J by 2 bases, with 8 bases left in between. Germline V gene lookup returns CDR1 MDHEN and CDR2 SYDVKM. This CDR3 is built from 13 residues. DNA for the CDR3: TGTGCCAGCAGTTACACAGTGAACTATGGCTACACCTTC. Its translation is CASSYTVNYGYTF.

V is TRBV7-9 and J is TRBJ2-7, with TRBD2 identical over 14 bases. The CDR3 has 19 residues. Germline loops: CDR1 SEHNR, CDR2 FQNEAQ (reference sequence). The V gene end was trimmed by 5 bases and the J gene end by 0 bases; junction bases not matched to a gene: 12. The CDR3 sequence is CASSPRRTSGGYPSYEQYF. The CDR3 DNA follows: TGTGCCAGCAGCCCTCGCAGGACTAGCGGGGGGTATCCCTCCTACGAGCAGTACTTC.

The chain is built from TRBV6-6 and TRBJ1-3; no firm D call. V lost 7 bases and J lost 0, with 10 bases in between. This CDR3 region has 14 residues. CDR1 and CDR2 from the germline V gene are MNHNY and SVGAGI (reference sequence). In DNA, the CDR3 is TGTGCCAGCAAAGCGTCTGGCTCTGGAAACACCATATATTTT. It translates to CASKASGSGNTIYF.

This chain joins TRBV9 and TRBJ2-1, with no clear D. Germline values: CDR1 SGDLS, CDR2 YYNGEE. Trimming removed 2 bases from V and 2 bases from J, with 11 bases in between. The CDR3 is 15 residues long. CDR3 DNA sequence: TGTGCCAGCAGCGTCACCCTCCTACCCTACAATGAGCAGTTCTTC. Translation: CASSVTLLPYNEQFF.

The CDR3 sequence is CASRRTGANYGYTF. The CDR3 nucleotides are TGTGCCAGCAGACGAACGGGAGCTAACTATGGCTACACCTTC. The rearrangement joins TRBV6-5 to TRBJ1-2; D is ambiguous. Germline values: CDR1 MNHEY, CDR2 SVGAGI. CDR3 length: 14 amino acids. V shed 6 bases and J shed 0 bases, with 11 bases lying between them.

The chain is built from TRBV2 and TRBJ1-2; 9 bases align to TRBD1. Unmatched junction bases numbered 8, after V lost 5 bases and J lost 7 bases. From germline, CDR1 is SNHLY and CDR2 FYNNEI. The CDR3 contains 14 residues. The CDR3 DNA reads TGTGCCAGCAGTTGGGACAGGGCTGATTCTGGCTACACCTTC. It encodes CASSWDRADSGYTF.

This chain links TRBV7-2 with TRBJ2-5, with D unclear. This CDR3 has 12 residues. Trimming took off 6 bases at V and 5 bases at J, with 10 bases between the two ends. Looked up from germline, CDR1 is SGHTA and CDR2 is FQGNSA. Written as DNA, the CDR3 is TGTGCCAGCAGTCAATACTCGGAGACCCAGTACTTC. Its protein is CASSQYSETQYF.

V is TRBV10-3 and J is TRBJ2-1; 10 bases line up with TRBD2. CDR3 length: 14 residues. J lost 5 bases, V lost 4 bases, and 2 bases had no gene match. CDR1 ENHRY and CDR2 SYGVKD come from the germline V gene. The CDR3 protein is CAISGSGGDNEQFF. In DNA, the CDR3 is TGTGCCATCAGTGGGAGCGGGGGGGACAATGAGCAGTTCTTC.

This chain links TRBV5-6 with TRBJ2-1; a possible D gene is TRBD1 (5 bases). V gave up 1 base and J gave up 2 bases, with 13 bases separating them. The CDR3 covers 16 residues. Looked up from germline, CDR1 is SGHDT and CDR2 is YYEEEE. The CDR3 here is CASSLRGQGTYNEQFF. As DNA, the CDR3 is TGTGCCAGCAGCTTGAGGGGTCAGGGAACCTACAATGAGCAGTTCTTC.

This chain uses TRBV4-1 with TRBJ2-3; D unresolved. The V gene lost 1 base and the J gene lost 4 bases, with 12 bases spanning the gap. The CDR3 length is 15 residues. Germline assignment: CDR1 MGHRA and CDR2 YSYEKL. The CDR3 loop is CASSQANTGSDTQYF. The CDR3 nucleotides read TGCGCCAGCAGCCAAGCTAACACGGGTTCAGATACGCAGTATTTT.

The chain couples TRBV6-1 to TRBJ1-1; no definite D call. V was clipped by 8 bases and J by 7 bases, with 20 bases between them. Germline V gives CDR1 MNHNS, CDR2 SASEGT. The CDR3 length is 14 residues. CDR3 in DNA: TGTGCCAGCGATTCCGGCGCTAAGACGGGTGAAGCTTTCTTT. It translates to CASDSGAKTGEAFF.